Listed here are 27 T cell receptor beta chains from one sample, sequenced in a study of cytomegalovirus exposure and HLA in healthy donors. Vbeta (60) and Jbeta (13) primers were used in the PCR. The table came from immunoSEQ multiplex PCR; TCRdb's copy has only in-frame clones and leaves some out. Its table records tens of thousands of clones. Specimen: PBMCs. These receptors came from a woman in her forties in good health and CMV-seronegative.

The genes are TRBV5-1 and TRBJ2-1; 8 positions agree with TRBD2. The V segment lost 1 base and the J segment 7 bases; nucleotides outside the gene matches: 1. From germline, CDR1 is SGHRS and CDR2 YFSETQ. The CDR3 spans 13 residues. The CDR3 sequence is CASSLTGGNEQFF. The CDR3 DNA reads TGCGCCAGCAGCTTGACGGGGGGGAATGAGCAGTTCTTC.

Notes on this clone: A junction boundary mismatches the germline segment, possibly from a read error. V gene TRBV19 combines with J gene TRBJ1-5; 8 nucleotides agree with TRBD1. Germline assignment: CDR1 LNHDA and CDR2 SQIVND (reference sequence). The CDR3 extends over 14 amino acids. CDR3 residues: CASNYRGGNQHQHF. The DNA for the CDR3 is TGTGCCAGTAATTACAGGGGGGGGAATCAGCACCAGCATTTT.

About this clone itself: Compared with germline, one end of the junction differs, possibly owing to a read error. The V and J genes are TRBV10-3 and TRBJ2-3, with D tentatively TRBD2 (6 bases). Germline CDR1 is ENHRY and CDR2 is SYGVKD. The CDR3 has 15 residues. The CDR3 sequence is CAIMGYGGSADKQYF. The CDR3 DNA reads as TGTGCCATCATGGGGTATGGGGGGTCCGCAGATAAGCAGTATTTT.

The chain combines TRBV9 with TRBJ2-5, with 10 positions matching TRBD2. The CDR3 contains 16 residues. Germline CDR1 and CDR2: SGDLS and YYNGEE. Germline trimming cut 0 bases from V and 5 bases from J; bases unmatched to any gene: 7. CDR3 in amino acids: CASSVDFGTSAETQYF. The DNA of the CDR3 is TGTGCCAGCAGCGTAGACTTCGGGACTAGCGCCGAGACCCAGTACTTC.

V usage is TRBV7-2 and J usage is TRBJ1-6; D possibly corresponds to TRBD1 (6 bases). The CDR3 is 14 residues long. The germline CDR1 and CDR2 sequences are SGHTA and FQGNSA. V dropped 2 bases and J dropped 7 bases, with 9 bases sitting between them. The CDR3 DNA sequence: TGTGCCAGCAGCTTACGGCAGGGGAATTCACCCCTCCACTTT. The encoded protein is CASSLRQGNSPLHF.

The chain couples TRBV5-1 to TRBJ1-2; TRBD1 matches 9 bases. V lost 2 bases and J lost 9; bases outside the gene matches: 8. The V gene's germline CDR1 is SGHRS and CDR2 YFSETQ. CDR3 length equals 14 residues. CDR3 DNA: TGCGCCAGCAGCTTACAGGGGGCGCAGAACAGCTACACCTTC. It encodes CASSLQGAQNSYTF.

The chain employs TRBV28 and TRBJ2-7, with 9 bases matching TRBD2. The CDR3 extends over 16 amino acids. V lost 3 bases to trimming and J lost 3 bases; unmatched junction nucleotides: 9. Germline assignment: CDR1 MDHEN and CDR2 SYDVKM. The DNA of the CDR3 is TGTGCCAGCAGTTTGCCCCCCGGTAGCGGGGGCTACGAGCAGTACTTC. The encoded protein is CASSLPPGSGGYEQYF.

The rearrangement uses TRBV29-1 and TRBJ1-1; D may be TRBD1 (6 bases). With 8 bases removed from V and 3 bases from J, the gap between germline ends came to 13 bases. In germline, CDR1 is SQVTM, CDR2 ANQGSEA. The CDR3 spans 12 residues. CDR3 nucleotides: TGCAGCTCACAAGGGGGAGACACTGAAGCTTTCTTT. Protein sequence: CSSQGGDTEAFF.

This chain connects TRBV14 to TRBJ1-2; D not certain. V was trimmed by 3 bases and J by 4 bases, leaving 12 bases between them. The CDR3 contains 14 residues. Per the germline V gene, CDR1 is SGHDN and CDR2 is FVKESK. Here the CDR3 DNA reads TGTGCCAGCAGCCAGGGTAGAGGGATCTATGGCTACACCTTC. This sequence encodes CASSQGRGIYGYTF. Combining the CDR3 with reference TRBV14 and TRBJ1-2 gives the whole variable domain EAGVTQFPSHSVIEKGQTVTLRCDPISGHDNLYWYRRVMGKEIKFLLHFVKESKQDESGMPNNRFLAERTGGTYSTLKVQPAELEDSGVYFCASSQGRGIYGYTFGSGTRLTVV.

The V and J genes are TRBV5-1 and TRBJ1-2, with 9 bases matching TRBD1. This CDR3 has 13 amino acids. The germline CDR1 and CDR2 sequences are SGHRS and YFSETQ. After removal of 4 bases from V and 6 bases from J, the junction contained 4 bases not matched to a gene. CDR3 bases: TGCGCCAGCAGCCTCGGGACAGGGAATGGCTACACCTTC. This encodes CASSLGTGNGYTF.

This chain uses TRBV7-2 with TRBJ2-3; D might be TRBD1 (6 bases). The CDR3 totals 15 residues. Trimming shortened V by 6 bases and J by 1 base, and 14 bases separated the two germline ends. Germline CDR1 is SGHTA and CDR2 is FQGNSA. The CDR3 bases are TGTGCCAGCAGTCCGCAGGGGATGGGCACAGATACGCAGTATTTT. Encoded protein: CASSPQGMGTDTQYF.

The chain recombines TRBV9 with TRBJ2-1, with D tentatively TRBD2 (6 bases). The CDR3 sequence is 15 residues long. Deletions cut 2 bases from V and 2 bases from J, with 11 bases between. CDR1 is SGDLS and CDR2 is YYNGEE in the germline V gene. CDR3: CASSVYQRAYNEQFF. The CDR3 DNA is TGTGCCAGCAGCGTTTACCAGCGGGCCTACAATGAGCAGTTCTTC.

The V call is TRBV5-4, the J call TRBJ2-7, with 7 positions matching TRBD1. V shed 2 bases, J shed 5 bases, and the junction held 7 bases outside the gene matches. The CDR3 consists of 14 residues. Germline loops: CDR1 SGHNT, CDR2 YYREEE (reference sequence). The CDR3 sequence is CASSFVDRVNEQYF. The CDR3, as DNA: TGTGCCAGCAGCTTCGTCGACAGGGTAAACGAGCAGTACTTC.

The chain carries TRBV10-3 and TRBJ1-1; 8 bases line up with TRBD1. After removal of 1 base from V and 3 bases from J, the junction contained 4 bases not matched to a gene. The CDR3 length is 15 residues. The V gene's germline CDR1 is ENHRY and CDR2 SYGVKD. CDR3 in DNA: TGTGCCATCAGTGAGTTTTCACAGGGGGACACTGAAGCTTTCTTT. Translated: CAISEFSQGDTEAFF.

The rearrangement links TRBV12-5 to TRBJ1-4; the D is unclear. The CDR3 consists of 16 residues. Trimming took 6 bases from V and 0 from J, leaving 14 bases between them. The V gene's germline CDR1 is LGHNT and CDR2 FRNRAP. The CDR3 DNA is TGTGCTAGTGGCCCCACAGTCACCGCAACTAATGAAAAACTGTTTTTT. As protein: CASGPTVTATNEKLFF.

The chain carries TRBV6-1 and TRBJ2-7; 10 nucleotides align to TRBD2. CDR1 and CDR2 from the germline V gene are MNHNS and SASEGT. The CDR3 runs to 15 residues. Trimming at V came to 5 bases and at J to 0 bases, leaving 4 bases not matched to a gene. The CDR3, as DNA: TGTGCCAGCAGTAATTTAGCGGGAGGCTCCTACGAGCAGTACTTC. Its protein product is CASSNLAGGSYEQYF.

The V gene is TRBV5-4, the J gene TRBJ1-1; D uncertain. Trimming removed 0 bases from V and 7 bases from J, with 7 bases in between. CDR3 length: 12 residues. The V gene's germline CDR1 is SGHNT and CDR2 YYREEE (reference sequence). DNA for the CDR3: TGTGCCAGCAGCTTGGGGGCTTATGAAGCTTTCTTT. As protein: CASSLGAYEAFF.

The chain employs TRBV6-5 and TRBJ1-5; possibly TRBD1 for D (6 bases). Trimming took 8 bases from V and 4 from J, leaving 9 bases between them. The CDR3 length is 12 residues. Germline V gene lookup returns CDR1 MNHEY and CDR2 SVGAGI. The CDR3 DNA follows: TGTGCCAGCGGGACACTAAATCAGCCCCAGCATTTT. Translating gives CASGTLNQPQHF.

The rearrangement uses TRBV7-2 and TRBJ1-2, with 8 nucleotides matching TRBD1. With V trimmed by 2 bases and J by 7 bases, 6 bases remained unmatched. CDR1 SGHTA and CDR2 FQGNSA come from the germline V gene. There are 14 residues in the CDR3. In DNA, the CDR3 is TGTGCCAGCAGCTTACGAGGGCAGGGGGCTGGCTACACCTTC. Its translation is CASSLRGQGAGYTF.

V is TRBV10-3 and J is TRBJ2-3; D gene uncertain. The CDR3 consists of 14 residues. V lost 3 bases and J lost 2, with 9 bases in between. Germline V gene data show CDR1 as ENHRY and CDR2 as SYGVKD. In DNA form, the CDR3 reads TGTGCCATCAGTGAAGGCGGCTCCACAGATACGCAGTATTTT. Protein product: CAISEGGSTDTQYF.

Comment on this clone: The junction shows a germline mismatch at one end, possibly a read error. The V call is TRBV5-1, the J call TRBJ2-3; D might be TRBD1 (6 bases). The CDR3 totals 14 residues. Germline assignment: CDR1 SGHRS and CDR2 YFSETQ. DNA of the CDR3: TGCGCCAGCAGCCAGGGACAAAGCACAGATAAGCAGTATTTT. Translated, it gives CASSQGQSTDKQYF.

CDR3 bases: TGTGCCAGCACCCAGGGGGAAAGGGTCCCCTACGAGCAGTACTTC. Encoded protein: CASTQGERVPYEQYF. The chain combines TRBV6-5 with TRBJ2-7; TRBD1 aligns across 7 bases. Germline-derived CDR1 and CDR2 are MNHEY and SVGAGI. V dropped 7 bases and J dropped 2; count of bases not matched to a gene: 11. The CDR3 length is 15 residues.

V is TRBV6-1 and J is TRBJ1-3; D call uncertain. Deletions cut 10 bases from V and 0 bases from J, with 7 bases between. Germline CDR1 and CDR2: MNHNS and SASEGT. This CDR3 has 12 residues. The CDR3 sequence: CATASSGNTIYF. The CDR3 bases are TGTGCCACCGCTAGCTCTGGAAACACCATATATTTT.

This chain joins TRBV6-6 and TRBJ2-7, with a weak D call TRBD1 (6 bases). Trimming took 4 bases from V and 5 from J, leaving 15 bases between them. Germline V gene sequence: CDR1 MNHNY, CDR2 SVGAGI (reference sequence). The CDR3 contains 14 residues. The CDR3 bases are TGTGCCAGCAGTTTCCCGCTACAGGGCGACGAGCAGTACTTC. This translates into CASSFPLQGDEQYF.

The J gene is TRBJ2-3, the V gene TRBV5-1; a possible D gene is TRBD2 (6 bases). The germline CDR1 and CDR2 sequences are SGHRS and YFSETQ. This CDR3 comprises 16 residues. V was trimmed by 3 bases and J by 0 bases, leaving 14 bases between them. CDR3 sequence: CASSWGGGMSTDTQYF. Here the CDR3 DNA reads TGCGCCAGCAGCTGGGGAGGCGGGATGAGCACAGATACGCAGTATTTT.

This rearrangement joins TRBV19 to TRBJ1-1, with D perhaps matching TRBD1 (6 bases). From germline, CDR1 is LNHDA and CDR2 SQIVND (reference sequence). Trimming cost V 2 bases and J 1 base, with 8 bases left between them. The CDR3 totals 14 residues. The CDR3 nucleotides read TGTGCCAGTAGTATAAACAGGGAGAACACTGAAGCTTTCTTT. Translating gives CASSINRENTEAFF.

The chain links TRBV7-3 to TRBJ2-1, with 7 bases identical to TRBD2. The junction had 6 bases not matched to a gene; V was cut back by 2 bases and J by 5 bases. The length of the CDR3 is 15 residues. Germline-derived CDR1 and CDR2 are SGHTA and FQGTGA. CDR3 protein: CASSLAGEAHNEQFF. The CDR3 nucleotides are TGTGCCAGCAGCTTAGCGGGAGAGGCGCACAATGAGCAGTTCTTC. Variable domain in full (rest from reference TRBV7-3 and TRBJ2-1): GAGVSQTPSNKVTEKGKYVELRCDPISGHTALYWYRQSLGQGPEFLIYFQGTGAADDSGLPNDRFFAVRPEGSVSTLKIQRTERGDSAVYLCASSLAGEAHNEQFFGPGTRLTVL.